The table lists the clone carrying this TCR beta chain with many counts. What it binds is not known. Repertoires were generated with immunoSEQ multiplex PCR, while TCRdb's copy carries only in-frame clones and drops some. The record shows approximately 20,000 clones for this sample, with no singletons present. These data belong to a study of T cell clonality in common variable immunodeficiency. Study-level findings and limits: In common variable immunodeficiency, TCR beta chains reportedly carried fewer deletions and N-nucleotide insertions.

Specimen: peripheral blood mononuclear cells. The origin of this receptor is a human donor with common variable immunodeficiency.

Incomplete CDR3 DNA: TGCAGTGCTAGAGAAGAAAAGCGGGGGACCTACGAG. Translated: CSAREEKRGTYE. The complete CDR3 reads CSAREEKRGTYEQYF. J is TRBJ2-7 and V is TRBV20-1; the match to TRBD2 covers 8 bases. The CDR3 goes on 3 residues after the read ends, and that part is filled in from the germline J gene. The germline gives CDR1 DFQATT, CDR2 SNEGSKA (reference sequence). The V gene end was trimmed by 0 bases and the J gene end by 2 bases; junction bases not matched to a gene: 6. The CDR3 is made up of 15 amino acids.